Here is one T cell receptor (beta chain) with its context. Following RNA extraction, reverse transcription yielded cDNA that acted as the sequencing template. Assay used: immunoSEQ multiplex PCR; TCRdb lists only in-frame clones, some missing. The sample records hundreds of thousands of clones, under 70% being singletons. The record originates from a study of CD8+ T cells in alopecia areata. Treatment of the sample: oral pan-JAK inhibitor, 5-10 mg twice daily. V was cut by 5 bases and J by 4 bases, with 9 bases left in between. The germline CDR1 and CDR2 sequences are MGHDK and SYGVNS. CDR3 length equals 13 residues.

The TCR originated in a human donor with alopecia areata. V is TRBV25-1 and J is TRBJ2-1; D is perhaps TRBD1 (6 bases). The material was CD4+ T cells sorted from blood, obtained at week 44, from a patient treated with tofacitinib. The CDR3 region is CASSTQGYNEQFF. For the CDR3, the DNA is TGTGCCAGCAGTACACAGGGATACAATGAGCAGTTCTTC. Full variable domain (rest looked up from reference TRBV25-1 and TRBJ2-1): EADIYQTPRYLVIGTGKKITLECSQTMGHDKMYWYQQDPGMELHLIHYSYGVNSTEKGDLSSESTVSRIRTEHFPLTLESARPSHTSQYLCASSTQGYNEQFFGPGTRLTVL.